This entry concerns a single T cell receptor beta chain. The record originates from a study of blood T cell repertoires in COVID-19. Turning to the study itself: Samples representing acute and convalescent COVID-19 were sourced from the United States, Italy and Spain. PBMCs, B-cell-depleted T cells, or T cells were the source of the cDNA or gDNA that made up the material.

The ends were cut back, 6 bases at V and 4 bases at J, with 18 bases in the middle. Germline lookup yields CDR1 MNHEY and CDR2 SVGEGT. The CDR3 sequence is 16 residues long. As processed by the authors: The assay estimated nucleated cells by amplifying reference gene primers. The table came from immunoSEQ multiplex PCR; TCRdb's copy has only in-frame clones and leaves some out. The V and J calls and clone size are taken from that table; D and trimming were inferred from the DNA. The data show approximately 260,000 clones, with nearly 90% seen just once and 2.1% held by the top ten. The chain couples TRBV6-2 or TRBV6-3 to TRBJ1-4; a possible D gene is TRBD1 (6 bases). The sample comprised peripheral blood. The origin of this receptor is a woman between 40 and 50 years old who had recovered from COVID-19. CDR3 amino acids: CASRPWDTSVNEKLFF. CDR3 nucleotide sequence: TGTGCCAGCAGGCCTTGGGACACTTCGGTTAATGAAAAACTGTTTTTT.